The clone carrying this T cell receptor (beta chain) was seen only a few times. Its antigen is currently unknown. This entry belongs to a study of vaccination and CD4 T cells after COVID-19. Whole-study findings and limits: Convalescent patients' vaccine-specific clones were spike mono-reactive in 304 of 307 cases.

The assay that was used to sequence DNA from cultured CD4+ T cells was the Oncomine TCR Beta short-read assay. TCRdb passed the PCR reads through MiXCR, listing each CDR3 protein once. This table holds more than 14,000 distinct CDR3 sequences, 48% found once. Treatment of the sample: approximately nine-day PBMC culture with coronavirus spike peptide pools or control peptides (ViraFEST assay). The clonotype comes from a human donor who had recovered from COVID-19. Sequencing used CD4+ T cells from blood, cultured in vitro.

CDR3 DNA sequence: TGTGCCAGCAGTCCCGTGGAGGGAGGGCCGGGCACCGGGGAGCTGTTTTTT. Protein: CASSPVEGGPGTGELFF. The chain uses TRBV28 and TRBJ2-2; 7 bases align to TRBD2. J gave up 4 bases and V 5 bases, and 13 bases lay outside the gene matches. CDR3 length: 17 residues. In germline, CDR1 is MDHEN, CDR2 SYDVKM.